These 3 T cell receptor beta chains originate from one sample sequenced in a study of blood T cell repertoires in COVID-19. Generated by immunoSEQ multiplex PCR, the TCRdb table keeps only in-frame clones and is missing some. This repertoire shows around 40,000 clones, around 93% found once; its top ten account for 12%. Input material: peripheral blood. These receptor sequences come from a human donor in a cohort sampled during active COVID-19.

The chain combines TRBV2 with TRBJ1-2, with 7 nucleotides matching TRBD1. This CDR3 region has 15 residues. After removal of 5 bases from V and 3 bases from J, the junction contained 9 bases not matched to a gene. Germline CDR1 is SNHLY and CDR2 is FYNNEI. CDR3 DNA: TGTGCCAGCAGTAGTAGGGGGCTACTCGACTATGGCTACACCTTC. Protein product: CASSSRGLLDYGYTF.

The J gene is TRBJ2-1, the V gene TRBV9, with D hard to call. The V end lost 0 bases, the J end lost 9 bases, and 7 bases lay between the germline ends. This CDR3 has 12 amino acids. Germline-derived CDR1 and CDR2 are SGDLS and YYNGEE. The CDR3, as DNA: TGTGCCAGCAGCGTAGGTAGCCTTGAGCAGTTCTTC. This encodes CASSVGSLEQFF.

The chain links TRBV3-1 (or the pseudogene TRBV3-2) to TRBJ2-5; 7 bases are a match to TRBD2. V shed 4 bases, J shed 5 bases, and the junction held 10 bases outside the gene matches. Germline CDR1 and CDR2: LGHDT and YNNKEL (reference sequence). This CDR3 is built from 15 residues. The DNA of the CDR3 is TGTGCCAGCAGCCCGAGCGGTACTAGCGTTGAGACCCAGTACTTC. This encodes CASSPSGTSVETQYF.